This record covers a single TCR beta chain. The data belong to a study of cytomegalovirus exposure and HLA in healthy donors. V shed 0 bases and J shed 3 bases, with 8 bases lying between them. The CDR3 is 14 residues long. CDR1 MGHRA and CDR2 YSYEKL come from the germline V gene. Only in-frame clones appear in the TCRdb table, and some are missing; sequencing was by immunoSEQ multiplex PCR. There are 150,000 to 200,000 clones in the sample; around four fifths occur only once, and around 2.4% lies in the top ten. Sequencing was carried out using PBMCs. This receptor was identified in a man aged 25-40 years in good health and CMV-seropositive. This sequence joins TRBV4-1 and TRBJ1-1; D perhaps matches TRBD1 (6 bases). The CDR3 DNA follows: TGCGCCAGCAGCCAAGAAGGACAGTACACTGAAGCTTTCTTT. This translates into CASSQEGQYTEAFF.